This TCR beta chain came from a study of CD8+ T cells in alopecia areata. Across the whole study: At a dose of 5 to 10 mg twice daily, oral tofacitinib was given to treated patients. Tofacitinib exposure lasted 6 to 18 months, followed by 6 months off drug.

Extracted from the samples, RNA was reverse transcribed into cDNA to serve as the sequencing template. The protocol was immunoSEQ multiplex PCR, while the TCRdb copy is restricted to in-frame clones and leaves out a portion. The sample lists 190,000 or so clones; more than 55% were seen once. A few counts support this clone. Treatment defined: oral pan-JAK inhibitor, 5-10 mg twice daily. Collection of lesional scalp punch biopsies and peripheral blood was performed in alopecia areata patients. The clonotype comes from a human donor with alopecia areata. The starting material was CD4+ T cells sorted from blood, obtained at week 4, from a patient treated with tofacitinib.

The CDR3 DNA reads TGCAGCGTTTCGAAACTAGCGGGGGCTGGGGATGAGCAGTTCTTC. This sequence encodes CSVSKLAGAGDEQFF. The V gene is TRBV29-1, the J gene TRBJ2-1; TRBD2 matches at 11 bases. J lost 8 bases, V lost 5 bases, and 11 bases had no gene match. This CDR3 is built from 15 residues. The V gene's germline CDR1 is SQVTM and CDR2 ANQGSEA.